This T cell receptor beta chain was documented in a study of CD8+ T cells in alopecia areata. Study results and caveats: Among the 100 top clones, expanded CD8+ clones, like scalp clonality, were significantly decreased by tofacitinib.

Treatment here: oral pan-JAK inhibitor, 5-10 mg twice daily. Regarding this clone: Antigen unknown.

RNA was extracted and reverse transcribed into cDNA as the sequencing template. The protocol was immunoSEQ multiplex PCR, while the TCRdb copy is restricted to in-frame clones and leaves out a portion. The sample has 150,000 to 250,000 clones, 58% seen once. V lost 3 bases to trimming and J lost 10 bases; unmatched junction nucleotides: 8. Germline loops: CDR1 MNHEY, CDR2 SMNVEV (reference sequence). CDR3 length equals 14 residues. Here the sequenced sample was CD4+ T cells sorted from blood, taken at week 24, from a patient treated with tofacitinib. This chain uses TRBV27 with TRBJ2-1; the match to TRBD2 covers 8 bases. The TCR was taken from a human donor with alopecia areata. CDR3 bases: TGTGCCAGCAGTTTCTTTGCGGGGGGTCGAGAGCAGTTCTTC. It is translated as CASSFFAGGREQFF.